A single T cell receptor beta chain is shown here with its context. The data were obtained in a study of regulatory T cells in long-lasting Graves disease. The wider study: Persistent Graves' disease required over 5 years of antithyroid drugs and positive TSH receptor antibodies.

Trimming cost V 7 bases and J 8 bases, with 18 bases left between them. The germline CDR1 and CDR2 sequences are MNHNS and SASEGT. The CDR3 loop spans 14 amino acids. Researchers made TCR beta libraries by using iRepertoire HTBI primers and running Arm-PCR on CDR3 regions. TCRdb used MiXCR to reprocess the multiplex PCR reads, holding one entry per CDR3 protein. The sample records around 510,000 distinct CDR3 sequences, 20% being singletons. Time point specified: persistent/refractory GD, antithyroid drugs over 5 years with positive TRAb. RNA extracted from PBMCs served as the sequencing template. American Thyroid Association guidelines were used to diagnose Graves' disease.

The V call is TRBV6-1, the J call TRBJ2-1; D may be TRBD2 (6 bases). Here the sequenced sample was peripheral blood mononuclear cells (PBMCs), taken when the disease was refractory, from a patient treated with antithyroid drugs. This TCR came from a female donor with Graves disease. This CDR3 reads CASNDRGSGDEQFF. The CDR3, as DNA: TGTGCCAGCAATGACCGGGGGTCGGGGGATGAGCAGTTCTTC.